This T cell receptor (beta chain) was identified during a study of blood T cell repertoires in COVID-19. Study in general: Specimens from acute and convalescent COVID-19 originated in the United States, Italy and Spain.

The study drew participants aged about 18 to 95 years from roughly 25 US areas. In the authors' workflow: Nucleated cell number was recorded as an estimate derived from reference gene primer amplification. Profiling relied on immunoSEQ multiplex PCR, and the TCRdb table lists in-frame clones only, not all of them. V, J and clone size reflect that table, while D and trimming were determined from the DNA. The sample has roughly 290,000 clones, about nine tenths seen once. The sample consisted of PBMCs or T cells enriched from blood (not recorded which). The TCR comes from a woman between 35 and 50 years old who had recovered from COVID-19.

The CDR3 region is CASSNSGTAYNEQFF. Written as DNA, the CDR3 is TGTGCCAGCAGCAATTCCGGGACAGCGTACAATGAGCAGTTCTTC. V usage is TRBV7-2 and J usage is TRBJ2-1; TRBD1 matches 7 bases. The CDR3 has 15 residues. Germline-derived CDR1 and CDR2 are SGHTA and FQGNSA. V lost 5 bases to trimming and J lost 4 bases; unmatched junction nucleotides: 8.